This T cell receptor (beta chain) is drawn from a study of beta chain features in type 1 diabetes. Concerning this clone: Its target is unknown.

Study results and limitations: Among patients with Type 1 diabetes, TCRB CDR3s were moderately but significantly shorter in every one of the four CD4+ subsets.

Expressed TCRB transcripts were sequenced because the isolated RNA had all been reverse transcribed beforehand. Some clones are missing from TCRdb's copy, which holds only in-frame ones; the method was immunoSEQ multiplex PCR. The table includes about 700,000 clones, around an eighth detected once. This sequence originates from a man aged 18 to 30 with type 1 diabetes. The sample taken for sequencing was naive CD4+ T cells from blood.

CDR3 coding DNA: TGTGCCAGCAGTTGGGGACAGGGGCTTGAAGCTTTCTTT. The encoded protein is CASSWGQGLEAFF. This chain connects TRBV6-5 to TRBJ1-1; 10 positions match TRBD1. V lost 4 bases, J lost 7 bases, and 3 bases stayed unmatched. This CDR3 is 13 amino acids long. In germline, CDR1 is MNHEY, CDR2 SVGAGI.